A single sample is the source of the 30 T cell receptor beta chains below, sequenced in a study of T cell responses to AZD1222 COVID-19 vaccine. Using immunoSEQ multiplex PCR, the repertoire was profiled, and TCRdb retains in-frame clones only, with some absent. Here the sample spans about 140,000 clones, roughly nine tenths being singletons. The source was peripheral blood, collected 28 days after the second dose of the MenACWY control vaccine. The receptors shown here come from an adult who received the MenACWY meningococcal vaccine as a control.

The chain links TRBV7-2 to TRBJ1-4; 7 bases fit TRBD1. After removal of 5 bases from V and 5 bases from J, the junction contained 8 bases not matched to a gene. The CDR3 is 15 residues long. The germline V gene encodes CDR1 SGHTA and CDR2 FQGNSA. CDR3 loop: CASSTSGTENEKLFF. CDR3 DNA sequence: TGTGCCAGCAGCACATCCGGGACAGAAAATGAAAAACTGTTTTTT.

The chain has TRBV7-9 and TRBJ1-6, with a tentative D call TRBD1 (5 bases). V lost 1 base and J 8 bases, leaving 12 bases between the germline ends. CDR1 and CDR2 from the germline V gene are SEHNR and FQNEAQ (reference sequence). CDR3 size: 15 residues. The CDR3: CASSLDGTAYSPLHF. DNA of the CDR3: TGTGCCAGCAGCTTAGACGGGACGGCATATTCACCCCTCCACTTT.

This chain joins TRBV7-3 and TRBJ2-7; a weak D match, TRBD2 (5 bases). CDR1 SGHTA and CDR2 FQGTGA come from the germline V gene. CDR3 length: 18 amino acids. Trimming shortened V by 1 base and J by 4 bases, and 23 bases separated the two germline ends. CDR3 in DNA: TGTGCCAGCAGCTTAATGGGCGATCGGACTCCCGGCGGGTACGAGCAGTACTTC. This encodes CASSLMGDRTPGGYEQYF.

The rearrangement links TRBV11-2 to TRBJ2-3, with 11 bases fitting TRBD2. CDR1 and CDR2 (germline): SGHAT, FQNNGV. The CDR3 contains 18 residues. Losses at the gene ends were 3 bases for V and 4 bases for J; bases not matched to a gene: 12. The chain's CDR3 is CASSFFGSGGAEADTQYF. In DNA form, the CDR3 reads TGTGCCAGCAGCTTTTTCGGTAGCGGGGGGGCCGAGGCAGATACGCAGTATTTT.

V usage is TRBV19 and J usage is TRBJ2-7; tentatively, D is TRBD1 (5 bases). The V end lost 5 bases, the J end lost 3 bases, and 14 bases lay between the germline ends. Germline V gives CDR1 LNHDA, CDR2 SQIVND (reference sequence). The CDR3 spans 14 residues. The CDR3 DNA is TGTGCCAGTAGTCCTCAGGGAAATAGCTACGAGCAGTACTTC. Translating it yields CASSPQGNSYEQYF.

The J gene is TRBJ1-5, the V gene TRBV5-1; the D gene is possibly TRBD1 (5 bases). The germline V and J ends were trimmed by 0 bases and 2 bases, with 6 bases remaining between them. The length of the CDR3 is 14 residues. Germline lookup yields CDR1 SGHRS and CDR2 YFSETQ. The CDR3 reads CASSLAGGNQPQHF. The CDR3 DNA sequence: TGCGCCAGCAGCTTGGCGGGGGGCAATCAGCCCCAGCATTTT.

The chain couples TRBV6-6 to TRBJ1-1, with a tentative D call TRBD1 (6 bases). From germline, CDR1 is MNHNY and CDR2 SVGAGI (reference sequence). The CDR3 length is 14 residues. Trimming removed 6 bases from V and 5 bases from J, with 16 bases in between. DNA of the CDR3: TGTGCCAGCAGCTCAAGGGGGGAGAATACTGAAGCTTTCTTT. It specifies CASSSRGENTEAFF.

The DNA of the CDR3 is TGTGCCAGTAGGGCCGGGACAGGGAGCACAGATACGCAGTATTTT. Its protein product is CASRAGTGSTDTQYF. This chain connects TRBV19 to TRBJ2-3; TRBD1 aligns across 9 bases. With 6 bases clipped from V and 0 bases from J, the junction kept 4 bases outside the gene matches. The germline gives CDR1 LNHDA, CDR2 SQIVND (reference sequence). This CDR3 contains 15 residues.

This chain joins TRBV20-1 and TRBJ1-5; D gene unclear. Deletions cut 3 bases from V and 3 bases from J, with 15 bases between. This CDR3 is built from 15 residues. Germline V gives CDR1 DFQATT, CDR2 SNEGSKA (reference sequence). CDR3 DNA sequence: TGCAGTGCTAGTCGTCTTGGACGGAACAATCAGCCCCAGCATTTT. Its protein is CSASRLGRNNQPQHF.

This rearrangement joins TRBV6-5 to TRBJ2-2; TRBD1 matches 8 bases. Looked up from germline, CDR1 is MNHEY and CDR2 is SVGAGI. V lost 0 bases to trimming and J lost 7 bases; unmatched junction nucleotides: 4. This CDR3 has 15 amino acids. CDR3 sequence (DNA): TGTGCCAGCAGTTACTCGCAGGGGGCAGGCGGGGAGCTGTTTTTT. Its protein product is CASSYSQGAGGELFF.

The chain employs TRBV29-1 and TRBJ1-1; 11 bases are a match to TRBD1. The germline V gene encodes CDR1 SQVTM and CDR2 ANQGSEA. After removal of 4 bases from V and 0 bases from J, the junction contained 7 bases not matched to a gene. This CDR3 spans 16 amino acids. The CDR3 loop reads CSVGTGGFGMNTEAFF. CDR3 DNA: TGCAGCGTTGGGACAGGGGGCTTCGGAATGAACACTGAAGCTTTCTTT.

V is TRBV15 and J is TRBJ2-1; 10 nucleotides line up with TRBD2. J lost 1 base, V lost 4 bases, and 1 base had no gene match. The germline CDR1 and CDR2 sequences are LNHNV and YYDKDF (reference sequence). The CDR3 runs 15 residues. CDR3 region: CATSTSGSSYNEQFF. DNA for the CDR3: TGTGCCACCAGCACTAGCGGGAGTTCCTACAATGAGCAGTTCTTC.

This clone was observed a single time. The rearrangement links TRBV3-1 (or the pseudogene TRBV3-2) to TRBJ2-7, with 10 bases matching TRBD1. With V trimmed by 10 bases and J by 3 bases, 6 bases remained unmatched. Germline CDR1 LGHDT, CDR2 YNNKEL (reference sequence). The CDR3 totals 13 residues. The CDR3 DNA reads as TGTGCCACCACGACAGGGGGCATCTACGAGCAGTACTTC. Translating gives CATTTGGIYEQYF.

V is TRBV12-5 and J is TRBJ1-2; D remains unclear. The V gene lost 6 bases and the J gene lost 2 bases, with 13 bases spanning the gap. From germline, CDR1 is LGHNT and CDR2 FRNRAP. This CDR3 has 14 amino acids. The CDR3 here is CASGNPTENYGYTF. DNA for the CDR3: TGTGCTAGTGGCAACCCGACTGAGAACTATGGCTACACCTTC.

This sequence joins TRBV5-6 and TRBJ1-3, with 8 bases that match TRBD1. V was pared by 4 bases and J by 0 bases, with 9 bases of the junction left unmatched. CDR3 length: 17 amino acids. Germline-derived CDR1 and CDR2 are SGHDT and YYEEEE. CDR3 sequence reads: CASSPYGTGPSGNTIYF. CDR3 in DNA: TGTGCCAGCAGCCCCTACGGGACAGGTCCCTCTGGAAACACCATATATTTT.

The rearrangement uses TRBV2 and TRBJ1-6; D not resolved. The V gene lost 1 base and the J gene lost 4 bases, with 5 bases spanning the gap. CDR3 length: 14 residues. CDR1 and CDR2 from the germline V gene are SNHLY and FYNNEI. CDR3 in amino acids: CASSEVGYNSPLHF. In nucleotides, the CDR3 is TGTGCCAGCAGTGAAGTGGGATATAATTCACCCCTCCACTTT.

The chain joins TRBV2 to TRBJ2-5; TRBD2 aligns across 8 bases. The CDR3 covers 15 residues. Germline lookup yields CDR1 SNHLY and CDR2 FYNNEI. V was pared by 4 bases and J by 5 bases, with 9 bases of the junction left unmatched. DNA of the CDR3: TGTGCCAGCAGTGGAGCAGCGGGAGATGGGGAGACCCAGTACTTC. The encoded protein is CASSGAAGDGETQYF.

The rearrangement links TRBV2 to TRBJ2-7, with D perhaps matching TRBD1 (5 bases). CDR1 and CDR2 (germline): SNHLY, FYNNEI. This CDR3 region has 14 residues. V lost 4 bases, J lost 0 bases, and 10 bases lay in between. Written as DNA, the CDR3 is TGTGCCAGCAGTGGGCAGGGCCCCTCCTACGAGCAGTACTTC. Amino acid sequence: CASSGQGPSYEQYF.

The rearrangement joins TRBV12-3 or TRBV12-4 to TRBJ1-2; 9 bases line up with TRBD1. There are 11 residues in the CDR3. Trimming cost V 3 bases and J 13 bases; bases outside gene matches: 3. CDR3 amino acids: CASSLGTGCTF. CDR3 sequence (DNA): TGTGCCAGCAGTTTGGGGACAGGGTGCACCTTC.

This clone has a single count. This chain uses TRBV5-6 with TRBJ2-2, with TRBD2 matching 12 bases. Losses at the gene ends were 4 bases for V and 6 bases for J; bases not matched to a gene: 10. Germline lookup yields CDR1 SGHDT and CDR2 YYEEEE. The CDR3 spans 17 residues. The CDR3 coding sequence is TGTGCCAGCAGCGTACCCTCTAGCGGGAGGGCCCCCGGGGAGCTGTTTTTT. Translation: CASSVPSSGRAPGELFF.

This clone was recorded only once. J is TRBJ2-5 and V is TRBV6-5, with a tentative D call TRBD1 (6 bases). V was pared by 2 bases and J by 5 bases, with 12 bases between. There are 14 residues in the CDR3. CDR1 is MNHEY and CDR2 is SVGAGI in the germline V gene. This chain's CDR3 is CASSYQTGPETQYF. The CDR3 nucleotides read TGTGCCAGCAGTTACCAGACAGGCCCGGAGACCCAGTACTTC.

The CDR3 here is CASSLISGGVRYEQYF. The CDR3 DNA follows: TGTGCCAGCAGTTTAATCTCGGGGGGGGTTCGTTACGAGCAGTACTTC. The rearrangement joins TRBV28 to TRBJ2-7; 8 bases are a match to TRBD2. Trimming removed 2 bases from V and 4 bases from J; junction bases left unmatched: 10. The V gene's germline CDR1 is MDHEN and CDR2 SYDVKM. The length of the CDR3 is 16 residues.

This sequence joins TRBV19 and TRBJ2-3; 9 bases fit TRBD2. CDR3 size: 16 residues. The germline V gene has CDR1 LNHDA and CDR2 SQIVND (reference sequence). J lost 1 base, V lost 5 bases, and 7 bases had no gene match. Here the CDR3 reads CASSSLAGVGTDTQYF. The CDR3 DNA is TGTGCCAGTAGTTCTTTAGCGGGGGTAGGCACAGATACGCAGTATTTT.

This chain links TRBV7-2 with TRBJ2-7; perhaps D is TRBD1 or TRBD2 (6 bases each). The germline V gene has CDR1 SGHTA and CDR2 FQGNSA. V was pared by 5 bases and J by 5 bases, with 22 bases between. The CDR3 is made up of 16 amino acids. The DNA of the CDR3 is TGTGCCAGCAGCCTCCGGGTAGGGGGGCATTCGAACGAGCAGTACTTC. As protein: CASSLRVGGHSNEQYF.

This CDR3 reads CASSQQGGGHTGELFF. For the CDR3, the DNA is TGTGCCAGCAGTCAACAGGGTGGGGGCCACACCGGGGAGCTGTTTTTT. V and J are TRBV28 and TRBJ2-2, with D possibly matching TRBD1 (6 bases). Germline CDR1 MDHEN, CDR2 SYDVKM. This CDR3 has 16 amino acids. V lost 5 bases and J lost 3, with 16 bases in between.

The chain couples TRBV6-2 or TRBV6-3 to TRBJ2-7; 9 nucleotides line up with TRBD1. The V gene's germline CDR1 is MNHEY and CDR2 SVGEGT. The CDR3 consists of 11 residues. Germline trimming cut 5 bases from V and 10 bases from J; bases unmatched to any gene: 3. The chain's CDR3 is CASSLGQGQYF. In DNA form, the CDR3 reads TGTGCCAGCAGTCTGGGACAGGGCCAGTACTTC.

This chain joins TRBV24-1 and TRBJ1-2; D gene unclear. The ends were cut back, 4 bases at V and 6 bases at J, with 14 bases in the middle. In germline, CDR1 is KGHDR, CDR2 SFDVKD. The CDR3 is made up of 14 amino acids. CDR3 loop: CATSDSHPGDGYTF. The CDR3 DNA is TGTGCCACCAGTGACTCACACCCGGGCGATGGCTACACCTTC.

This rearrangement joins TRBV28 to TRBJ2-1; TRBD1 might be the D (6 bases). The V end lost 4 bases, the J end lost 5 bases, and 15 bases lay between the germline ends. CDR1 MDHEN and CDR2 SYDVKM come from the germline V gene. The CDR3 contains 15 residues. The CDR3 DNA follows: TGTGCCAGCAGTTGGCAGGTGGCAGGGGACAATGAGCAGTTCTTC. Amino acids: CASSWQVAGDNEQFF.

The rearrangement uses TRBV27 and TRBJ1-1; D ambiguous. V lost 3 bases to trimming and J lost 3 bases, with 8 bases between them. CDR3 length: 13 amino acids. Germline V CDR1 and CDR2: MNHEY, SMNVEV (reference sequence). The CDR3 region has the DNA TGTGCCAGCAGTTTGGCAGGTTACACTGAAGCTTTCTTT. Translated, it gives CASSLAGYTEAFF.

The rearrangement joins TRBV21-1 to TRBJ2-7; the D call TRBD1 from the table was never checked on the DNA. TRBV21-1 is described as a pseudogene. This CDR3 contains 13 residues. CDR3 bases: TGTGCCAGCAGCAAAGGGACAGAATACGAGCAGTACTTC. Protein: CASSKGTEYEQYF.